The 15 T cell receptor beta chains below come from one sample, sequenced in a study of graft-versus-host responses after intestinal transplantation. No antigen has been assigned to these receptors. TCRdb's table, derived via immunoSEQ multiplex PCR, lists solely in-frame clones and lacks some. The table shows 85,000 to 100,000 clones, with roughly 92% occurring only once. This specimen was unstimulated CD8+ T cells sorted from spleen or lymph node cells, taken before transplant. The receptors originated from a human donor who was the organ donor for an intestinal transplant.

A single count supports this clone. The chain joins TRBV5-1 to TRBJ1-1; 7 nucleotides line up with TRBD1. Germline V CDR1 and CDR2: SGHRS, YFSETQ. V trimming: 3 bases; J trimming: 3 bases; junction bases outside the gene matches: 5. This CDR3 contains 14 residues. CDR3 residues: CASSWGTADTEAFF. The DNA for the CDR3 is TGCGCCAGCAGCTGGGGGACAGCAGACACTGAAGCTTTCTTT.

The V call is TRBV12-5, the J call TRBJ2-7; D gene ambiguous. The V gene's germline CDR1 is LGHNT and CDR2 FRNRAP. The CDR3 consists of 14 residues. With 3 bases removed from V and 0 bases from J, the gap between germline ends came to 9 bases. In nucleotides, the CDR3 is TGTGCTAGTGGTTTTCGCGGAGCCTCCTACGAGCAGTACTTC. It encodes CASGFRGASYEQYF.

This sequence joins TRBV4-1 and TRBJ1-1; unclear D gene. The CDR3 is 15 amino acids. CDR1 is MGHRA, CDR2 YSYEKL, per germline. V gave up 0 bases and J gave up 7 bases, with 15 bases separating them. CDR3: CASSQDDRGVDEAFF. DNA of the CDR3: TGCGCCAGCAGCCAAGATGATCGGGGAGTCGATGAAGCTTTCTTT.

V is TRBV28 and J is TRBJ1-2; D may be TRBD1 (5 bases). V dropped 11 bases and J dropped 0 bases, with 10 bases sitting between them. This CDR3 has 12 residues. The germline V gene has CDR1 MDHEN and CDR2 SYDVKM. Here the CDR3 reads CAAGRPNYGYTF. DNA for the CDR3: TGTGCCGCGGGGCGGCCTAACTATGGCTACACCTTC.

V and J are TRBV2 and TRBJ2-2; 9 bases align to TRBD2. CDR1 and CDR2 from the germline V gene are SNHLY and FYNNEI. The CDR3 runs 13 residues. After removal of 6 bases from V and 6 bases from J, the junction contained 2 bases not matched to a gene. This CDR3 reads CASRLAGAGELFF. In DNA form, the CDR3 reads TGTGCCAGCAGACTAGCGGGCGCCGGGGAGCTGTTTTTT.

The V call is TRBV7-6, the J call TRBJ2-7, with D perhaps TRBD1 (5 bases). The CDR3 is 13 residues long. The germline V gene encodes CDR1 SGHVS and CDR2 FNYEAQ. V dropped 2 bases and J dropped 5 bases, with 10 bases sitting between them. CDR3 protein: CASSLRGSDEQYF. CDR3 nucleotides: TGTGCCAGCAGCTTAAGGGGCTCAGACGAGCAGTACTTC.

The V and J genes are TRBV7-4 and TRBJ1-1; a weak D match, TRBD1 (5 bases). The CDR3 covers 14 residues. CDR1 and CDR2 from the germline V gene are SGHVT and SQSDAQ. Trimming removed 7 bases from V and 5 bases from J, with 17 bases in between. The CDR3 DNA follows: TGTGCCAGCAAACCTCAGGGTGCCGAAACTGAAGCTTTCTTT. Its translation is CASKPQGAETEAFF.

The rearrangement joins TRBV6-5 to TRBJ1-4; 7 nucleotides line up with TRBD1. The CDR3 contains 14 residues. After removal of 5 bases from V and 6 bases from J, the junction contained 6 bases not matched to a gene. Per the germline V gene, CDR1 is MNHEY and CDR2 is SVGAGI. The CDR3 protein is CASSLDRVHEKLFF. In DNA form, the CDR3 reads TGTGCCAGCAGTCTCGACAGGGTTCATGAAAAACTGTTTTTT.

The chain has TRBV28 and TRBJ2-3; 12 bases are a match to TRBD2. With 6 bases clipped from V and 0 bases from J, the junction kept 10 bases outside the gene matches. The CDR3 length is 18 residues. Germline V CDR1 and CDR2: MDHEN, SYDVKM. CDR3 sequence: CASSPLGLAGISTDTQYF. The CDR3 DNA reads as TGTGCCAGCAGCCCTCTCGGACTAGCGGGGATAAGCACAGATACGCAGTATTTT.

CDR3 sequence (DNA): TGTGCCAGCAGTTTCGGACAGGGGGTAATGAATGAGCAGTTCTTC. Protein product: CASSFGQGVMNEQFF. The rearrangement uses TRBV27 and TRBJ2-1; the match to TRBD1 covers 10 bases. CDR1 and CDR2 from the germline V gene are MNHEY and SMNVEV (reference sequence). V lost 3 bases and J lost 7; bases outside the gene matches: 6. CDR3 length equals 15 residues.

The chain uses TRBV13 and TRBJ2-7; D is possibly TRBD1 (5 bases). The ends were cut back, 0 bases at V and 3 bases at J, with 24 bases in the middle. Germline loops: CDR1 PRHDT, CDR2 FYEKMQ (reference sequence). The CDR3 consists of 19 residues. The CDR3 loop reads CASSLGASHIHKGFYEQYF. CDR3 coding DNA: TGTGCCAGCAGCTTAGGGGCGTCACACATACACAAGGGGTTCTACGAGCAGTACTTC.

CDR3 amino acids: CATSRGRTGDFYGYTF. For the CDR3, the DNA is TGTGCCACCAGCAGAGGGCGGACAGGGGATTTCTATGGCTACACCTTC. The V and J genes are TRBV15 and TRBJ1-2, with TRBD1 matching over 9 bases. After removal of 1 base from V and 4 bases from J, the junction contained 7 bases not matched to a gene. This CDR3 region has 16 residues. Germline V CDR1 and CDR2: LNHNV, YYDKDF (reference sequence).

CDR3 in DNA: TGTGCCAGCAGTTTCAGTCCGAACACTGAAGCTTTCTTT. Its protein is CASSFSPNTEAFF. The V and J genes are TRBV27 and TRBJ1-1, with unresolved D. Germline values: CDR1 MNHEY, CDR2 SMNVEV (reference sequence). CDR3 length: 13 residues. V was cut by 3 bases and J by 1 base, with 6 bases left in between.

The chain employs TRBV5-1 and TRBJ1-1, with TRBD1 as a possible D gene (6 bases). The CDR3 covers 16 residues. Trimming removed 1 base from V and 0 bases from J, with 13 bases in between. The germline gives CDR1 SGHRS, CDR2 YFSETQ. Here the CDR3 reads CASSLKGDGMNTEAFF. CDR3 bases: TGCGCCAGCAGCTTGAAGGGGGACGGAATGAACACTGAAGCTTTCTTT. The full variable domain, rest sourced from reference TRBV5-1 and TRBJ1-1, is KAGVTQTPRYLIKTRGQQVTLSCSPISGHRSVSWYQQTPGQGLQFLFEYFSETQRNKGNFPGRFSGRQFSNSRSEMNVSTLELGDSALYLCASSLKGDGMNTEAFFGQGTRLTVV.

The V and J genes are TRBV7-6 and TRBJ1-2, with D perhaps matching TRBD1 (6 bases). V dropped 4 bases and J dropped 4 bases, with 16 bases sitting between them. CDR3 length: 15 amino acids. Germline V gene data show CDR1 as SGHVS and CDR2 as FNYEAQ. The CDR3, as DNA: TGTGCCAGCAGCTCCACCCCACAGGGCCCCTATGGCTACACCTTC. Amino acid sequence: CASSSTPQGPYGYTF.